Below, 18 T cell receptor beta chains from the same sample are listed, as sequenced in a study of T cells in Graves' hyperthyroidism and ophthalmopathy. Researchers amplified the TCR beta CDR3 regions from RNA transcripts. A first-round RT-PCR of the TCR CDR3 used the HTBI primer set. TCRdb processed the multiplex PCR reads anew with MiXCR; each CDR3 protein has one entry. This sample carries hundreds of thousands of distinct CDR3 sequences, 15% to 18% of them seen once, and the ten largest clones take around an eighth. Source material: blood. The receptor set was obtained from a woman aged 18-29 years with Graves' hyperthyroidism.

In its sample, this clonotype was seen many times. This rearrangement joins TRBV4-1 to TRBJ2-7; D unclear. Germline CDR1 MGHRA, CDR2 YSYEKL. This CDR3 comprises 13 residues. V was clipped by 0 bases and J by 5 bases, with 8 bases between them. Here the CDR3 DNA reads TGCGCCAGCAGCCAAGACCCGACAAACGAGCAGTACTTC. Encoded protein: CASSQDPTNEQYF.

CDR3 DNA sequence: TGCGCCAGCAGCTCGACACAGGGTCTCCTTGGAGGCTACACCTTC. This sequence encodes CASSSTQGLLGGYTF. The chain uses TRBV5-1 and TRBJ1-2; D is possibly TRBD1 (6 bases). The germline V gene has CDR1 SGHRS and CDR2 YFSETQ. The CDR3 is made up of 15 amino acids. V was pared by 3 bases and J by 8 bases, with 20 bases between. The whole variable domain, remainder taken from reference TRBV5-1 and TRBJ1-2, is KAGVTQTPRYLIKTRGQQVTLSCSPISGHRSVSWYQQTPGQGLQFLFEYFSETQRNKGNFPGRFSGRQFSNSRSEMNVSTLELGDSALYLCASSSTQGLLGGYTFGSGTRLTVV.

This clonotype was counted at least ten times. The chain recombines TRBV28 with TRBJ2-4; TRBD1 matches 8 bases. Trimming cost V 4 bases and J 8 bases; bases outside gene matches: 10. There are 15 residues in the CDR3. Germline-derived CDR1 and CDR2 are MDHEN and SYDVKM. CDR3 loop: CASSSPATGVDIQYF. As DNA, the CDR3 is TGTGCCAGCAGTTCCCCCGCGACAGGGGTGGACATTCAGTACTTC.

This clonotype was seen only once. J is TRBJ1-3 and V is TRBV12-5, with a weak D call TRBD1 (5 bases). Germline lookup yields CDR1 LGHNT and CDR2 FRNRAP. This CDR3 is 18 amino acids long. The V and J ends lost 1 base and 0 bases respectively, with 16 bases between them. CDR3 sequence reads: CASGLDLRDVPSGNTIYF. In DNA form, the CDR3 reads TGTGCTAGTGGTTTGGATCTCCGGGACGTTCCCTCTGGAAACACCATATATTTT.

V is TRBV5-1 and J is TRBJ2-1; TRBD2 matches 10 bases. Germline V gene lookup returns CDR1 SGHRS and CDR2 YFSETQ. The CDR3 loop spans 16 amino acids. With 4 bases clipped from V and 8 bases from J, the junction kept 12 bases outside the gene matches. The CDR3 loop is CASSLPLAGVFDEQFF. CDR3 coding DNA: TGCGCCAGCAGCCTCCCTCTAGCGGGAGTTTTCGATGAGCAGTTCTTC.

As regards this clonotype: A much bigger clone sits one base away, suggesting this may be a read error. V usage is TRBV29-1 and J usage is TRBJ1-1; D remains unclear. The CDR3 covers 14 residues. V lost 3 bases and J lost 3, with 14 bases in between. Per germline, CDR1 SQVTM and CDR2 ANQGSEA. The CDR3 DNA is TGCAGCGTTGACCCCAGGCAGTTACACACTGAAGCTTTCTTT. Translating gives CSVDPRQLHTEAFF.

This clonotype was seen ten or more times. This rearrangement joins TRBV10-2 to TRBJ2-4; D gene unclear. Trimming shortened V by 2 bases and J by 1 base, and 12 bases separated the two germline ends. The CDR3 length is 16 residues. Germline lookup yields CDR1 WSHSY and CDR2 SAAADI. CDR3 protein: CASSETGGWAKNIQYF. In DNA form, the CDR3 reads TGCGCCAGCAGTGAGACCGGTGGCTGGGCCAAAAACATTCAGTACTTC.

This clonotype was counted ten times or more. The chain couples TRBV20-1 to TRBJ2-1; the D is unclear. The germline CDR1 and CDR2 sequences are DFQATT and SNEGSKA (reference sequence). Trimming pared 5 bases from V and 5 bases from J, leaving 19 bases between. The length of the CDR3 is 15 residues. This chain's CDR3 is CSAPKSGLEDNEQFF. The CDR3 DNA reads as TGCAGTGCTCCTAAGAGTGGGCTAGAGGACAATGAGCAGTTCTTC.

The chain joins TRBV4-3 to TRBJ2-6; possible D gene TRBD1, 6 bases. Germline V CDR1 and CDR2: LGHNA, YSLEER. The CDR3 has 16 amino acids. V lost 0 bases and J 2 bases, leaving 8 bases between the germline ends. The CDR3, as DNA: TGCGCCAGCAGCCAAGACGGGACAACTGGGGCCAACGTCCTGACTTTC. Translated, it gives CASSQDGTTGANVLTF.

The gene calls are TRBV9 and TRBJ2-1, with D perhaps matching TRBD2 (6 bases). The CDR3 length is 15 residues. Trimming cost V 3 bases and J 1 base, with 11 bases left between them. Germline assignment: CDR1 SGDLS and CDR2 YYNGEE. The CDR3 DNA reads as TGTGCCAGCAGCGAAGACGGGAGATCCTACAATGAGCAGTTCTTC. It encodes CASSEDGRSYNEQFF.

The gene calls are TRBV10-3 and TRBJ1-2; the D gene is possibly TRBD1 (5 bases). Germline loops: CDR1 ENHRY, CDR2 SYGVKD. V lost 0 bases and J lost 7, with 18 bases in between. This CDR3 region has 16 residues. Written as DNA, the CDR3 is TGTGCCATCAGTGAGTCGCCCGGGACCTCAGGCGGTGGCTACACCTTC. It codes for CAISESPGTSGGGYTF.

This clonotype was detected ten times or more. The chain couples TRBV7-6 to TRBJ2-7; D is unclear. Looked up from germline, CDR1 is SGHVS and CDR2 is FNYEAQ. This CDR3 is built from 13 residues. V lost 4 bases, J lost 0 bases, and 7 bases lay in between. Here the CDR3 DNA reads TGTGCCAGCAGCTATAGGAGCTCCTACGAGCAGTACTTC. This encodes CASSYRSSYEQYF. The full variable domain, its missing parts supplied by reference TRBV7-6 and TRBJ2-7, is GAGVSQSPRYKVTKRGQDVALRCDPISGHVSLYWYRQALGQGPEFLTYFNYEAQQDKSGLPNDRFSAERPEGSISTLTIQRTEQRDSAMYRCASSYRSSYEQYFGPGTRLTVT.

CDR3 in DNA: TGCAGCGTTGAAGCCCATGGCAGGGAGGGATATGGCTACACCTTC. It codes for CSVEAHGREGYGYTF. The chain uses TRBV29-1 and TRBJ1-2; maybe TRBD1 (5 bases). This CDR3 comprises 15 residues. Trimming took 1 base from V and 5 from J, leaving 17 bases between them. Per the germline V gene, CDR1 is SQVTM and CDR2 is ANQGSEA.

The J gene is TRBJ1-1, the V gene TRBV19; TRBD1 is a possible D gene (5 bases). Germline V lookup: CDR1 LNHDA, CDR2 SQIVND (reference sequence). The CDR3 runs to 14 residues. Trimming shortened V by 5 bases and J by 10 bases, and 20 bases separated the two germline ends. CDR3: CASSLSRGKAGAFF. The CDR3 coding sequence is TGTGCCAGTAGTCTTTCCCGGGGGAAGGCTGGAGCTTTCTTT.

This CDR3 is CASSQDRADVDIQYF. The CDR3 nucleotides are TGTGCCAGCAGCCAAGACAGGGCAGACGTAGACATTCAGTACTTC. J is TRBJ2-4 and V is TRBV11-1, with TRBD1 matching over 7 bases. Germline CDR1 SGHAT, CDR2 FQDESV (reference sequence). The CDR3 has 15 amino acids. V shed 5 bases and J 8 bases; nucleotides not matched to a gene: 12.

The CDR3 spells CASKRTGTDTQYF. In nucleotides, the CDR3 is TGTGCCAGCAAACGGACGGGCACAGATACGCAGTATTTT. V is TRBV6-1 and J is TRBJ2-3; D remains ambiguous. The CDR3 runs to 13 residues. CDR1 is MNHNS, CDR2 SASEGT, per germline. V was pared by 7 bases and J by 1 base, with 9 bases between.

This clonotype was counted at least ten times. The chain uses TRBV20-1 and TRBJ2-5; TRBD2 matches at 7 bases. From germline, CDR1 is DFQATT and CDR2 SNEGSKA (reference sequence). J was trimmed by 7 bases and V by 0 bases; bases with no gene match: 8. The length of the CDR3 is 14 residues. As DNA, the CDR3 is TGCAGTGCTAGAGACGTAGTCTGGGGGGGGACCCAGTACTTC. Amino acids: CSARDVVWGGTQYF.

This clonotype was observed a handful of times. The CDR3 DNA follows: TGCGCCAGCAGCCCAGACAGGGGTTTGGGATCTGGCTACACCTTC. Its protein product is CASSPDRGLGSGYTF. The chain joins TRBV5-1 to TRBJ1-2, with TRBD1 matching 8 bases. The germline V gene has CDR1 SGHRS and CDR2 YFSETQ. V lost 4 bases and J lost 7; bases outside the gene matches: 12. The CDR3 is made up of 15 amino acids.